This T cell receptor beta chain was recorded in a study of T cell responses to AZD1222 COVID-19 vaccine. Here immunoSEQ multiplex PCR was the method, and the copy in TCRdb shows in-frame clones only, minus some. Of 150,000 to 200,000 clones in the sample, roughly 92% were seen once. On this clone: Its antigen is still unknown.

The CDR3 consists of 16 residues. CDR1 and CDR2 from the germline V gene are KGHSY and FQNENV. Trimming cost V 0 bases and J 10 bases; bases outside gene matches: 11. Regarding the study as a whole: The sample set comprised mostly white British donors with more females, and clonal diversity was possibly underestimated.

The TCR sequence derives from an adult who received the AZD1222 COVID-19 vaccine. V and J are TRBV16 and TRBJ1-1; 10 bases match TRBD1. The source was peripheral blood, collected 28 days after the second AZD1222 dose. CDR3 region: CASSQSLPDRGLVAFF. The CDR3 nucleotides read TGTGCCAGCAGCCAATCGTTACCCGACAGGGGGCTTGTAGCTTTCTTT.